These 14 T cell receptor beta chains originate from one sample sequenced in a study of the immune and genomic landscape of osteosarcoma. Data came from immunoSEQ multiplex PCR; TCRdb stores just in-frame clones and leaves some out. The table lists some 6,200 clones, approximately 70% of them singletons. Poor-prognosis osteosarcoma patients supplied post-treatment primary, local recurrence and metastasis tumor specimens. The material sequenced was osteosarcoma tumor tissue from the lung. The receptors shown here come from a human donor with osteosarcoma.

The table lists this clone with a few counts. This sequence joins TRBV19 and TRBJ1-4; no reliable D call. V dropped 5 bases and J dropped 4 bases, with 11 bases sitting between them. The CDR3 is 14 residues long. Germline V gives CDR1 LNHDA, CDR2 SQIVND (reference sequence). The CDR3 DNA follows: TGTGCCAGTAGTGAGGCCGGGTTTAATGAAAAACTGTTTTTT. It yields the protein CASSEAGFNEKLFF.

Only a few counts were recorded for this clone. The chain combines TRBV6-5 with TRBJ2-1, with 9 bases identical to TRBD1. Germline lookup yields CDR1 MNHEY and CDR2 SVGAGI. V lost 0 bases and J lost 9; bases outside the gene matches: 9. The CDR3 has 16 amino acids. Written as DNA, the CDR3 is TGTGCCAGCAGTTACTCAATGACCGGGACAGGGTTTGAGCAGTTCTTC. Translation: CASSYSMTGTGFEQFF.

This clone is labeled as large (0.1 to 1%). J is TRBJ1-5 and V is TRBV11-2; no clear D gene. Germline assignment: CDR1 SGHAT and CDR2 FQNNGV. V lost 2 bases to trimming and J lost 5 bases, with 7 bases between them. There are 13 residues in the CDR3. The CDR3 bases are TGTGCCAGCAGCTTATCGGCCCATCAGCCCCAGCATTTT. Translated: CASSLSAHQPQHF.

The chain has TRBV28 and TRBJ2-1; D remains unclear. Germline loops: CDR1 MDHEN, CDR2 SYDVKM. Trimming took 6 bases from V and 10 from J, leaving 10 bases between them. This CDR3 has 11 amino acids. This chain's CDR3 is CASRSTFEQFF. CDR3 in DNA: TGTGCCAGCAGATCCACGTTCGAGCAGTTCTTC.

The chain joins TRBV30 to TRBJ1-2; the D is unclear. CDR1 and CDR2 (germline): GTSNPN, SVGIG (reference sequence). CDR3 length: 14 amino acids. V lost 4 bases to trimming and J lost 7 bases, with 19 bases between them. Here the CDR3 DNA reads TGTGCCTGGACCTCTGGACGTCTCTATGCTGGCTACACCTTC. Translating gives CAWTSGRLYAGYTF.

The rearrangement uses TRBV10-3 and TRBJ2-1; weak D call: TRBD1 (5 bases). Between the trimmed V and J ends, which lost 8 bases and 4 bases, there was a span of 12 bases. This CDR3 contains 13 residues. CDR1 is ENHRY, CDR2 SYGVKD, per germline. For the CDR3, the DNA is TGTGCCATCCTTGGGGCAACATACAATGAGCAGTTCTTC. The encoded protein is CAILGATYNEQFF.

The rearrangement joins TRBV5-6 to TRBJ1-4; D remains ambiguous. This CDR3 has 13 amino acids. The V end was cut by 4 bases, the J end by 8 bases, with 12 bases between. Germline CDR1 is SGHDT and CDR2 is YYEEEE. In DNA, the CDR3 is TGTGCCAGCAGCGTAAAGCCGGGCGAAAAACTGTTTTTT. Translation: CASSVKPGEKLFF.

This chain joins TRBV11-2 and TRBJ2-5; perhaps TRBD1 as D (7 bases). V dropped 4 bases and J dropped 1 base, with 16 bases sitting between them. This CDR3 region has 16 residues. Germline values: CDR1 SGHAT, CDR2 FQNNGV. CDR3 DNA sequence: TGTGCCAGCAGCTCGCGGAGGGGGGACAGCCAAGAGACCCAGTACTTC. As protein: CASSSRRGDSQETQYF.

This clone was seen only once. V is TRBV29-1 and J is TRBJ2-3, with D possibly TRBD2 on 5 matching bases. The CDR3 sequence is 13 residues long. Germline V gene data show CDR1 as SQVTM and CDR2 as ANQGSEA. The ends were cut back, 3 bases at V and 1 base at J, with 8 bases in the middle. As DNA, the CDR3 is TGCAGCGTTGATCTGAGGGGCACAGATACGCAGTATTTT. This sequence encodes CSVDLRGTDTQYF.

This rearrangement joins TRBV11-2 to TRBJ2-6; D unresolved. Germline V lookup: CDR1 SGHAT, CDR2 FQNNGV. This CDR3 is 17 amino acids long. V lost 1 base, J lost 0 bases, and 10 bases lay in between. The CDR3: CASSLGEPSSGANVLTF. CDR3 bases: TGTGCCAGCAGCTTAGGTGAGCCGAGCTCTGGGGCCAACGTCCTGACTTTC. The full variable domain, with the rest looked up from reference TRBV11-2 and TRBJ2-6, is EAGVAQSPRYKIIEKRQSVAFWCNPISGHATLYWYQQILGQGPKLLIQFQNNGVVDDSQLPKDRFSAERLKGVDSTLKIQPAKLEDSAVYLCASSLGEPSSGANVLTFGAGSRLTVL.

The chain joins TRBV7-6 to TRBJ2-7, with 7 bases lining up with TRBD2. Germline CDR1 and CDR2: SGHVS and FNYEAQ. The CDR3 has 14 residues. Losses at the gene ends were 5 bases for V and 1 base for J; bases not matched to a gene: 5. CDR3 sequence: CASSQQRGSYEQYF. The DNA of the CDR3 is TGTGCCAGCAGCCAACAGCGGGGTTCCTACGAGCAGTACTTC.

The CDR3 loop reads CASSLVSPQRQETQYF. In nucleotides, the CDR3 is TGTGCCAGCAGCTTGGTCTCCCCGCAACGACAAGAGACCCAGTACTTC. The chain has TRBV5-4 and TRBJ2-5; D gene ambiguous. From germline, CDR1 is SGHNT and CDR2 YYREEE (reference sequence). The CDR3 is 16 residues long. Between the trimmed V and J ends, which lost 0 bases and 2 bases, there was a span of 14 bases. Together with reference TRBV5-4 and TRBJ2-5, the CDR3 gives the full variable domain: ETGVTQSPTHLIKTRGQQVTLRCSSQSGHNTVSWYQQALGQGPQFIFQYYREEENGRGNFPPRFSGLQFPNYSSELNVNALELDDSALYLCASSLVSPQRQETQYFGPGTRLLVL.

This clone was observed a few times. The CDR3 nucleotides read TGTGCCACCACCCGGGGGGGGAAAGGCACCGGGGAGCTGTTTTTT. This translates into CATTRGGKGTGELFF. The chain joins TRBV15 to TRBJ2-2, with 8 bases identical to TRBD2. Germline loops: CDR1 LNHNV, CDR2 YYDKDF (reference sequence). The CDR3 covers 15 residues. The V gene end was trimmed by 7 bases and the J gene end by 4 bases; junction bases not matched to a gene: 8.

This rearrangement joins TRBV5-8 to TRBJ1-1; D is perhaps TRBD1 (5 bases). Germline CDR1 reads SGHTS; CDR2 reads YDEGEE. The CDR3 is 16 residues long. The germline V and J ends were trimmed by 0 bases and 0 bases, with 12 bases remaining between them. The CDR3 here is CASSLDFRGMNTEAFF. CDR3 DNA: TGTGCCAGCAGCTTGGATTTTCGGGGGATGAACACTGAAGCTTTCTTT.